This entry lists 5 T cell receptor beta chains sequenced from one sample in a study of T cells expressing NK-cell markers. TCRdb re-called the 5' RACE reads, yielding one record per CDR3 amino acid sequence without DNA. Across about 430,000 distinct CDR3 sequences, the top ten clones capture over 1.3% of the sample. Sequencing was done on a sample of blood T cells: a sorted CD56 or NKG2C T cell subset, CD4+ or CD8+ T cells, or bulk PBMC T cells (not recorded which). Receptors were obtained from a woman aged 50 to 60 in good health.

V is TRBV29-1 and J is TRBJ2-2. CDR1 and CDR2 from the germline V gene are SQVTM and ANQGSEA. The CDR3 length is 11 residues. The CDR3 loop is CSAENTGELFF.

The CDR3 here is CASGRDNSNQPQHF. The gene calls are TRBV28 and TRBJ1-5; TCRdb designates TRBD1, a call that cannot be tested without DNA. Germline CDR1 reads MDHEN; CDR2 reads SYDVKM. The CDR3 covers 14 residues.

The chain recombines TRBV20-1 with TRBJ1-4; TCRdb returns TRBD1, unconfirmable since there is no DNA. This CDR3 has 16 amino acids. Germline V lookup: CDR1 DFQATT, CDR2 SNEGSKA (reference sequence). The CDR3 protein is CSARDPTGTLKEKLFF.

The chain has TRBV18 and TRBJ1-1; the TRBD1 assignment by TCRdb is unverifiable without DNA. Looked up from germline, CDR1 is KGHSH and CDR2 is LQKENI. CDR3 length: 13 amino acids. The CDR3 protein is CASSLSTSGEAFF.

J is TRBJ1-1 and V is TRBV5-1. Germline V lookup: CDR1 SGHRS, CDR2 YFSETQ. This CDR3 is built from 15 residues. The CDR3 reads CASSLVPGVGTEAFF.